This T cell receptor (beta chain) emerged from a study of blood T cells in healthy people across ages. Combining a sample-barcoded 5' primer with a J-beta primer mix, a second PCR ran for roughly 6 to 11 cycles. Each CDR3 protein gets one entry after TCRdb re-called the 5' RACE reads with MiXCR. This sample has about 800,000 distinct CDR3 sequences, with around a quarter found just once. This clonotype was detected only a few times. Trimming cost V 8 bases and J 4 bases, with 17 bases left between them. This CDR3 region has 14 residues. Per germline, CDR1 MNHEY and CDR2 SMNVEV (reference sequence). These data were also reused for a study on T cells of mothers and their children.

The sequence came from a boy between 10 and 17 years old in good health. This sequence joins TRBV27 and TRBJ2-5; TRBD2 is a possible D gene (6 bases). The source material was blood. The CDR3 bases are TGTGCCAGCGGACCGGGGGTGGCCGGAGAGACCCAGTACTTC. It is translated as CASGPGVAGETQYF.